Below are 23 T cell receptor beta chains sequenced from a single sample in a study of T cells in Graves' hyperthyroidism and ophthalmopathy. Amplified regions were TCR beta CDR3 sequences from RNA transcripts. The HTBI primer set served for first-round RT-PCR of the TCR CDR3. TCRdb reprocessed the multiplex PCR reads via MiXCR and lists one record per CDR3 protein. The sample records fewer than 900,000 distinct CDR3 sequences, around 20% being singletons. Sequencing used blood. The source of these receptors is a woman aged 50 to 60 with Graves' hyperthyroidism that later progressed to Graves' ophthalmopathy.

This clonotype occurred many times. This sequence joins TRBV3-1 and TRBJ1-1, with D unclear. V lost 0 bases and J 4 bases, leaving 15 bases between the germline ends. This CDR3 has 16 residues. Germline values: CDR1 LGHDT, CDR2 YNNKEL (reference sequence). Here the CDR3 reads CASSQDWVRLGTEAFF. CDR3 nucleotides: TGTGCCAGCAGCCAAGATTGGGTTCGCTTGGGCACTGAAGCTTTCTTT.

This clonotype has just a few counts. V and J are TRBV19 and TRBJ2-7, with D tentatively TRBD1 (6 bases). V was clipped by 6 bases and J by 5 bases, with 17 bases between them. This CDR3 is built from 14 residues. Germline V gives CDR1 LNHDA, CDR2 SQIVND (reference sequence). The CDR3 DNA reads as TGTGCCAGTAGACCCCAGGGGCTGGTCGACGAGCAGTACTTC. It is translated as CASRPQGLVDEQYF.

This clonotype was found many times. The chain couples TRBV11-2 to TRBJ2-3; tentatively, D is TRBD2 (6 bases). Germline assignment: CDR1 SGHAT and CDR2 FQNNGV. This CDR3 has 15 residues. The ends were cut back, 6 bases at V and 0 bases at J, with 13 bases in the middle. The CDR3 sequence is CASSRSSVSTDTQYF. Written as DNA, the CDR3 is TGTGCCAGCAGTCGGTCTAGCGTGAGCACAGATACGCAGTATTTT. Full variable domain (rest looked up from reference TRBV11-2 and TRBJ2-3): EAGVAQSPRYKIIEKRQSVAFWCNPISGHATLYWYQQILGQGPKLLIQFQNNGVVDDSQLPKDRFSAERLKGVDSTLKIQPAKLEDSAVYLCASSRSSVSTDTQYFGPGTRLTVL.

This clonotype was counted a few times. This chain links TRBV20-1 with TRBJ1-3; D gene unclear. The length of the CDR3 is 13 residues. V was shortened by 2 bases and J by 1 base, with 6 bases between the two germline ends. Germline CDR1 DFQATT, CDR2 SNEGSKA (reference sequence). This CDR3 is CSARPTSGNTIYF. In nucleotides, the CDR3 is TGCAGTGCTAGACCGACTTCTGGAAACACCATATATTTT.

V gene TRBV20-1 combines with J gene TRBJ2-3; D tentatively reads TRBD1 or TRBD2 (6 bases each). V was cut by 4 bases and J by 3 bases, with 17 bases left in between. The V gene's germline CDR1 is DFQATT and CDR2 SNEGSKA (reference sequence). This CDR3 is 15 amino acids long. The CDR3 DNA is TGCAGTGCTACCCCCCCTTGGGGGGCGACAGATACGCAGTATTTT. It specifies CSATPPWGATDTQYF.

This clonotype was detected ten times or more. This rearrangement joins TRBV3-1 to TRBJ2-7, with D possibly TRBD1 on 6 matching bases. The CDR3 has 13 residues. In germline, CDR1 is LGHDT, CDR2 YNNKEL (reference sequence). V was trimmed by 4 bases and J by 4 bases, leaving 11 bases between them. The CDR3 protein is CASSRQVGYEQYF. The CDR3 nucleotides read TGTGCCAGCAGCCGACAGGTTGGGTACGAGCAGTACTTC.

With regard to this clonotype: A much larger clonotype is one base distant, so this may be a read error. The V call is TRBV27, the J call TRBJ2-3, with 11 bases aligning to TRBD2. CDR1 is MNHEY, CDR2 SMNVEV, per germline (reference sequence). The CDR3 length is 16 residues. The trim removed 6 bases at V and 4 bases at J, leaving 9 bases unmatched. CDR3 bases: TGTGCCAGCAGCTCCCTGACTAGCGGGGAACCAGATACGCAGTATTTT. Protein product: CASSSLTSGEPDTQYF.

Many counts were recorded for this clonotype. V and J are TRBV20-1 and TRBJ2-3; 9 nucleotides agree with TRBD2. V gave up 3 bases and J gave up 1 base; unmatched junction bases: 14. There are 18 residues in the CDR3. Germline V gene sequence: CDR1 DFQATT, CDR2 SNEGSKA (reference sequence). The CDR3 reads CSASCAGGPGVGTDTQYF. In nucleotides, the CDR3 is TGCAGTGCTAGCTGCGCGGGGGGGCCCGGTGTGGGCACAGATACGCAGTATTTT.

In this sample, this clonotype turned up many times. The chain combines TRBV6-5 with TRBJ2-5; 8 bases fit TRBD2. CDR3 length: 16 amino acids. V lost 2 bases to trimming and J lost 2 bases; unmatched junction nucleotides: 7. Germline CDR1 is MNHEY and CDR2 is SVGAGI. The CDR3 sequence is CASSYLLPGGQETQYF. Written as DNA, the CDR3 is TGTGCCAGCAGTTACCTCTTACCGGGGGGGCAAGAGACCCAGTACTTC.

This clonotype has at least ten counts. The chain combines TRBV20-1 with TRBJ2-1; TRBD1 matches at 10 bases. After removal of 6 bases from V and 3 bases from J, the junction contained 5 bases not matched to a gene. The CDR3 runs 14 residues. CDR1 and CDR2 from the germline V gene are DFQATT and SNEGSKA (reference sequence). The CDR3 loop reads CSAMTGGFYNEQFF. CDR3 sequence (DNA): TGCAGTGCGATGACAGGGGGCTTCTACAATGAGCAGTTCTTC.

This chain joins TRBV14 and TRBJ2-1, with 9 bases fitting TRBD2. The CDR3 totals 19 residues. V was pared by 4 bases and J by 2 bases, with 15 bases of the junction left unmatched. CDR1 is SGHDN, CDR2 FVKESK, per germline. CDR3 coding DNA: TGTGCCAGCAGCCGACTCGCGGGGGGGCATGGGAGCACCTACAATGAGCAGTTCTTC. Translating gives CASSRLAGGHGSTYNEQFF.

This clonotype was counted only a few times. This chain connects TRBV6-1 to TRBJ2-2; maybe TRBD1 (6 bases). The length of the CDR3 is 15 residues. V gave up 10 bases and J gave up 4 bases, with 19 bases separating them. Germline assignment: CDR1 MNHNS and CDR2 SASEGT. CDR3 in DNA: TGTGCCACACAGCTCCGACAGGTAGCCACCGGGGAGCTGTTTTTT. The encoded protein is CATQLRQVATGELFF.

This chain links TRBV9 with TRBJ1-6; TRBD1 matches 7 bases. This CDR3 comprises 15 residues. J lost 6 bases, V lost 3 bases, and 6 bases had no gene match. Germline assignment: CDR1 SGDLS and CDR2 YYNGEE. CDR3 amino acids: CASSANRGSNSPLHF. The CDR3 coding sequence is TGTGCCAGCAGCGCGAACAGGGGAAGTAATTCACCCCTCCACTTT.

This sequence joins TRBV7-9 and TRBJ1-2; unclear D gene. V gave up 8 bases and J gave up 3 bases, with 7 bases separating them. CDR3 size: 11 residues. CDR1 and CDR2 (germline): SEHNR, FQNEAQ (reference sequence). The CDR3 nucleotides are TGTGCCAGCTTTGCTGACTATGGCTACACCTTC. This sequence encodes CASFADYGYTF.

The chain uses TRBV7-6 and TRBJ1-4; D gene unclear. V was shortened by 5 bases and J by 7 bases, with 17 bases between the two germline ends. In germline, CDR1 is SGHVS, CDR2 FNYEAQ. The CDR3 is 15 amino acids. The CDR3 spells CASSHAGRVSEKLFF. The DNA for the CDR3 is TGTGCCAGCAGCCATGCGGGTAGGGTTAGTGAAAAACTGTTTTTT.

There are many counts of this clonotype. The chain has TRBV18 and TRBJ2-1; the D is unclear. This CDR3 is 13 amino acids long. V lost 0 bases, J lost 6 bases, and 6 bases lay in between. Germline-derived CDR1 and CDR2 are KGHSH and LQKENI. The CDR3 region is CASSPPGLNEQFF. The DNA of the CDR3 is TGTGCCAGCTCACCACCAGGGCTCAATGAGCAGTTCTTC.

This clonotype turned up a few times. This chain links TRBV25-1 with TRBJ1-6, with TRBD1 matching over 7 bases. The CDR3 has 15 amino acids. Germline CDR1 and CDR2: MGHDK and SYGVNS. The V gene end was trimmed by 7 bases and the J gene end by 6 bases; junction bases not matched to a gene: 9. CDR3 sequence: CASKSSGQTNSPLHF. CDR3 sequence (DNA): TGTGCCAGCAAATCTTCGGGACAGACTAATTCACCCCTCCACTTT. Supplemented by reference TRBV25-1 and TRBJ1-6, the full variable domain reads EADIYQTPRYLVIGTGKKITLECSQTMGHDKMYWYQQDPGMELHLIHYSYGVNSTEKGDLSSESTVSRIRTEHFPLTLESARPSHTSQYLCASKSSGQTNSPLHFGNGTRLTVT.

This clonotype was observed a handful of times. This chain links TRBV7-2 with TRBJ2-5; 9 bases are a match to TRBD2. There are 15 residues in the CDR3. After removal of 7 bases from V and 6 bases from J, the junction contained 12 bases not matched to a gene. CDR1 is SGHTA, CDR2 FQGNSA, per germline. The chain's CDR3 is CASNLDLAGFQTQYF. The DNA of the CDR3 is TGTGCCAGCAACCTCGACCTAGCGGGGTTTCAGACCCAGTACTTC.

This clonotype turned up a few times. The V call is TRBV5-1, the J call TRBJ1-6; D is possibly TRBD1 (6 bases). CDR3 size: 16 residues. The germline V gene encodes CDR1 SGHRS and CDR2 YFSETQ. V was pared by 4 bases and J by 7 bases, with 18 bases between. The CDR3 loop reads CASSIERQAGNSPLHF. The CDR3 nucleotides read TGCGCCAGCAGCATCGAAAGACAGGCTGGCAATTCACCCCTCCACTTT.

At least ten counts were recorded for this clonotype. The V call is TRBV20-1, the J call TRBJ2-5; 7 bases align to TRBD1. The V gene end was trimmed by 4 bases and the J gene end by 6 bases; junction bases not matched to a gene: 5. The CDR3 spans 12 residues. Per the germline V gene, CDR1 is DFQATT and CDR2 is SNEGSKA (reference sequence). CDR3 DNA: TGCAGTGCTAAGGGGGCTATGCAGACCCAGTACTTC. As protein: CSAKGAMQTQYF.

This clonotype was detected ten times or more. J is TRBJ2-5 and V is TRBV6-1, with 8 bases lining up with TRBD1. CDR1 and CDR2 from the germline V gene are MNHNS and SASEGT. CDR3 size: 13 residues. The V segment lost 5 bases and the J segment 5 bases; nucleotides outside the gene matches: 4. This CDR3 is CASSTGGQETQYF. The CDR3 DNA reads TGTGCCAGCAGTACAGGGGGACAGGAGACCCAGTACTTC.

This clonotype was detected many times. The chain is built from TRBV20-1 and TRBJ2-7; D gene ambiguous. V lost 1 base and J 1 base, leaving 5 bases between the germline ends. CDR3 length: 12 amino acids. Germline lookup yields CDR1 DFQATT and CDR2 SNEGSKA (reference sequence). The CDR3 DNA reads TGCAGTGCTAGAGGGGGATCCTACGAGCAGTACTTC. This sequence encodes CSARGGSYEQYF.

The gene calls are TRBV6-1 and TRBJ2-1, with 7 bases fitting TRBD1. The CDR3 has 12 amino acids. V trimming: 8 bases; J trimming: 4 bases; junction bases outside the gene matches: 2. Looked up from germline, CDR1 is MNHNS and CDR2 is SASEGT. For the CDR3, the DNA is TGTGCCAGCCAACAGGGGTACAATGAGCAGTTCTTC. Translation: CASQQGYNEQFF.